The rows below give T cell receptor beta chains drawn from one sample of a study of T cell clones after liver transplantation. Assay used: immunoSEQ multiplex PCR; TCRdb lists only in-frame clones, some missing. The sample consists of 95,000 to 110,000 clones, about 88% of them appearing once. The starting material was CD4+ T cells from blood, obtained around 50 months after liver transplant. These receptors originate from a human patient who received a liver transplant. Some T cells could come from the graft donor. CDR3s include the opening cysteine and the closing phenylalanine or tryptophan. Fields, in order: CDR3 length, J gene, D gene, clone size, V gene, CDR3 protein, CDR3 DNA. A D gene is named only where the DNA matches it firmly. Clone size is given for some rows only: seen once, a few or many times, or a class if the clone is expanded.

cdr3_length: 12; j_call: TRBJ1-5; d_call: .; clone_size: few; v_call: TRBV2; cdr3_aa: CASSDGNQPQHF; cdr3_nt: TGTGCCAGCAGTGACGGCAATCAGCCCCAGCATTTT
cdr3_length: 15; j_call: TRBJ1-2; d_call: .; clone_size: once; v_call: TRBV6-1; cdr3_aa: CASSVTGRPNYGYTF; cdr3_nt: TGTGCCAGCAGTGTTACTGGGAGGCCGAACTATGGCTACACCTTC
cdr3_length: 15; j_call: TRBJ1-5; d_call: TRBD1; clone_size: once; v_call: TRBV11-2; cdr3_aa: CASSLGDRGDQPQHF; cdr3_nt: TGTGCCAGCAGCTTAGGGGACAGGGGGGATCAGCCCCAGCATTTT
cdr3_length: 13; j_call: TRBJ2-5; d_call: .; clone_size: .; v_call: TRBV18; cdr3_aa: CASSTSDQETQYF; cdr3_nt: TGTGCCAGCTCAACATCCGACCAAGAGACCCAGTACTTC
cdr3_length: 15; j_call: TRBJ1-1; d_call: TRBD1; clone_size: .; v_call: TRBV5-1; cdr3_aa: CASSLGDRETGEAFF; cdr3_nt: TGCGCCAGCAGCTTGGGGGACAGGGAGACAGGTGAAGCTTTCTTT
cdr3_length: 13; j_call: TRBJ1-5; d_call: .; clone_size: .; v_call: TRBV6-1; cdr3_aa: CASSSWGNQPQHF; cdr3_nt: TGTGCCAGCAGTTCATGGGGCAATCAGCCCCAGCATTTT
cdr3_length: 15; j_call: TRBJ2-3; d_call: TRBD2; clone_size: .; v_call: TRBV5-5; cdr3_aa: CASSPQAGGPDTQYF; cdr3_nt: TGTGCCAGCAGCCCTCAGGCGGGGGGGCCAGATACGCAGTATTTT
cdr3_length: 15; j_call: TRBJ1-2; d_call: TRBD1; clone_size: .; v_call: TRBV19; cdr3_aa: CASSRDRGLMDGYTF; cdr3_nt: TGTGCCAGTAGTCGCGACAGGGGGCTGATGGATGGCTACACCTTC
cdr3_length: 15; j_call: TRBJ2-5; d_call: TRBD1; clone_size: .; v_call: TRBV6-5; cdr3_aa: CASSIRRDRFETQYF; cdr3_nt: TGTGCCAGCAGTATCCGCCGGGACAGGTTTGAGACCCAGTACTTC
cdr3_length: 15; j_call: TRBJ2-7; d_call: TRBD1; clone_size: .; v_call: TRBV5-1; cdr3_aa: CASSLRSTGVGEQYF; cdr3_nt: TGCGCCAGCAGCCTCCGGTCGACAGGGGTAGGCGAGCAGTACTTC
cdr3_length: 17; j_call: TRBJ2-1; d_call: TRBD2; clone_size: .; v_call: TRBV19; cdr3_aa: CASSIPAAGVKANEQFF; cdr3_nt: TGTGCCAGTAGTATTCCAGCTGCGGGAGTAAAAGCCAATGAGCAGTTCTTC
cdr3_length: 12; j_call: TRBJ2-7; d_call: .; clone_size: .; v_call: TRBV5-1; cdr3_aa: CASSFTDREQYF; cdr3_nt: TGCGCCAGCAGCTTTACAGATCGCGAGCAGTACTTC
cdr3_length: 14; j_call: TRBJ1-2; d_call: TRBD1; clone_size: .; v_call: TRBV7-9; cdr3_aa: CASSGNPGGYGYTF; cdr3_nt: TGTGCCAGCAGCGGGAATCCAGGGGGCTATGGCTACACCTTC
cdr3_length: 15; j_call: TRBJ2-2; d_call: TRBD2; clone_size: .; v_call: TRBV7-7; cdr3_aa: CASSPGLGDTGELFF; cdr3_nt: TGTGCCAGCAGCCCAGGACTAGGCGATACCGGGGAGCTGTTTTTT
cdr3_length: 14; j_call: TRBJ1-1; d_call: .; clone_size: .; v_call: TRBV9; cdr3_aa: CASSAIRGDTEAFF; cdr3_nt: TGTGCCAGCAGCGCGATCAGGGGAGACACTGAAGCTTTCTTT
cdr3_length: 16; j_call: TRBJ1-4; d_call: TRBD1; clone_size: .; v_call: TRBV27; cdr3_aa: CASSLRGPSLNEKLFF; cdr3_nt: TGTGCCAGCAGTTTAAGGGGGCCTAGCCTTAATGAAAAACTGTTTTTT
cdr3_length: 15; j_call: TRBJ1-2; d_call: .; clone_size: few; v_call: TRBV7-2; cdr3_aa: CASSLKTGLTGGYTF; cdr3_nt: TGTGCCAGCAGCTTAAAAACAGGGCTAACGGGTGGCTACACCTTC
cdr3_length: 16; j_call: TRBJ2-2; d_call: .; clone_size: few; v_call: TRBV7-9; cdr3_aa: CASSFYGGPNTGELFF; cdr3_nt: TGTGCCAGCAGCTTTTACGGGGGGCCAAACACCGGGGAGCTGTTTTTT
cdr3_length: 18; j_call: TRBJ2-1; d_call: TRBD2; clone_size: once; v_call: TRBV18; cdr3_aa: CASSPPLSSGREYNEQFF; cdr3_nt: TGTGCCAGCTCACCACCGTTGTCTAGCGGGAGAGAATACAATGAGCAGTTCTTC
cdr3_length: 9; j_call: TRBJ1-2; d_call: .; clone_size: .; v_call: TRBV20-1; cdr3_aa: CSEADGYTF; cdr3_nt: TGCAGTGAAGCTGATGGCTACACCTTC
cdr3_length: 14; j_call: TRBJ2-5; d_call: .; clone_size: .; v_call: TRBV18; cdr3_aa: CASSSTDPQETQYF; cdr3_nt: TGTGCCAGCTCATCCACGGACCCCCAAGAGACCCAGTACTTC
cdr3_length: 17; j_call: TRBJ1-1; d_call: .; clone_size: .; v_call: TRBV15; cdr3_aa: CATSGPRSWGEDTEAFF; cdr3_nt: TGTGCCACCAGCGGCCCCCGGAGCTGGGGCGAGGACACTGAAGCTTTCTTT
cdr3_length: 16; j_call: TRBJ2-3; d_call: TRBD2; clone_size: once; v_call: TRBV7-8; cdr3_aa: CASSLGLAGSADTQYF; cdr3_nt: TGTGCCAGCAGCTTAGGACTAGCGGGTTCCGCAGATACGCAGTATTTT
cdr3_length: 13; j_call: TRBJ1-1; d_call: .; clone_size: .; v_call: TRBV5-6; cdr3_aa: CASTRRRGTEAFF; cdr3_nt: TGTGCCAGCACCAGGCGCCGGGGGACTGAAGCTTTCTTT
cdr3_length: 17; j_call: TRBJ2-1; d_call: TRBD2; clone_size: .; v_call: TRBV14; cdr3_aa: CASSQGLAGGNYNEQFF; cdr3_nt: TGTGCCAGCAGCCAAGGACTAGCGGGAGGGAACTACAATGAGCAGTTCTTC
cdr3_length: 15; j_call: TRBJ1-2; d_call: .; clone_size: .; v_call: TRBV18; cdr3_aa: CASSPSSRGPYGYTF; cdr3_nt: TGTGCCAGCTCACCATCCAGTCGGGGGCCCTATGGCTACACCTTC
cdr3_length: 15; j_call: TRBJ2-3; d_call: TRBD2; clone_size: few; v_call: TRBV18; cdr3_aa: CASSPSGVYLDTQYF; cdr3_nt: TGTGCCAGCTCGCCTAGCGGGGTGTACCTAGATACGCAGTATTTT
cdr3_length: 16; j_call: TRBJ2-1; d_call: TRBD2; clone_size: many; v_call: TRBV4-1; cdr3_aa: CASSQKLAGVYNEQFF; cdr3_nt: TGCGCCAGCAGCCAAAAACTAGCGGGAGTTTACAATGAGCAGTTCTTC
cdr3_length: 16; j_call: TRBJ1-5; d_call: .; clone_size: .; v_call: TRBV6-1; cdr3_aa: CASSEMGGYSNQPQHF; cdr3_nt: TGTGCCAGCAGTGAAATGGGAGGGTATAGCAATCAGCCCCAGCATTTT
cdr3_length: 14; j_call: TRBJ1-5; d_call: .; clone_size: .; v_call: TRBV5-1; cdr3_aa: CASSSRGGDQPQHF; cdr3_nt: TGCGCCAGCAGTTCCAGGGGAGGCGATCAGCCCCAGCATTTT
cdr3_length: 15; j_call: TRBJ1-1; d_call: .; clone_size: .; v_call: TRBV28; cdr3_aa: CASSAIQGLNTEAFF; cdr3_nt: TGTGCCAGCAGCGCCATACAGGGATTGAACACTGAAGCTTTCTTT
cdr3_length: 14; j_call: TRBJ2-5; d_call: .; clone_size: .; v_call: TRBV18; cdr3_aa: CASSLRKGSGTQYF; cdr3_nt: TGTGCCAGCTCACTTAGAAAGGGATCAGGGACCCAGTACTTC
cdr3_length: 19; j_call: TRBJ2-7; d_call: .; clone_size: .; v_call: TRBV7-7; cdr3_aa: CASRSRYTGAPEDHYEQYF; cdr3_nt: TGTGCCAGCAGGTCACGGTACACAGGCGCGCCTGAGGACCACTACGAGCAGTACTTC
cdr3_length: 13; j_call: TRBJ2-7; d_call: .; clone_size: .; v_call: TRBV27; cdr3_aa: CASSLAERGAQYF; cdr3_nt: TGTGCCAGCAGTTTAGCAGAGAGGGGCGCGCAGTACTTC
cdr3_length: 15; j_call: TRBJ1-5; d_call: .; clone_size: .; v_call: TRBV6-1; cdr3_aa: CASSPDPQLGQPQHF; cdr3_nt: TGTGCCAGCTCCCCGGACCCGCAGCTAGGTCAGCCCCAGCATTTT
cdr3_length: 16; j_call: TRBJ1-4; d_call: .; clone_size: .; v_call: TRBV18; cdr3_aa: CASSLRRGTTNEKLFF; cdr3_nt: TGTGCCAGCTCGCTACGGAGAGGTACAACTAATGAAAAACTGTTTTTT
cdr3_length: 18; j_call: TRBJ2-4; d_call: TRBD2; clone_size: few; v_call: TRBV9; cdr3_aa: CASSAGLAGAGAKNIQYF; cdr3_nt: TGTGCCAGCAGCGCGGGACTAGCGGGAGCGGGGGCCAAAAACATTCAGTACTTC
cdr3_length: 12; j_call: TRBJ2-1; d_call: .; clone_size: .; v_call: TRBV6-1; cdr3_aa: CASLSWTHQQFF; cdr3_nt: TGTGCCAGCCTAAGTTGGACGCATCAGCAGTTCTTC
cdr3_length: 19; j_call: TRBJ2-2; d_call: .; clone_size: .; v_call: TRBV28; cdr3_aa: CASSPPFRPFLNDTGELFF; cdr3_nt: TGTGCCAGCAGTCCCCCCTTCCGGCCGTTTTTGAATGACACCGGGGAGCTGTTTTTT
cdr3_length: 18; j_call: TRBJ1-5; d_call: .; clone_size: .; v_call: TRBV4-1; cdr3_aa: CASSQWVSGVRKGQPQHF; cdr3_nt: TGCGCCAGCAGCCAATGGGTTAGTGGGGTCCGCAAGGGTCAGCCCCAGCATTTT
cdr3_length: 13; j_call: TRBJ2-1; d_call: .; clone_size: few; v_call: TRBV7-3; cdr3_aa: CASSEQGVGEQFF; cdr3_nt: TGTGCCAGCAGCGAACAGGGAGTTGGCGAGCAGTTCTTC
cdr3_length: 14; j_call: TRBJ2-7; d_call: .; clone_size: .; v_call: TRBV27; cdr3_aa: CASSSDKVPYEQYF; cdr3_nt: TGTGCCAGCAGTTCGGACAAGGTCCCCTACGAGCAGTACTTC
cdr3_length: 16; j_call: TRBJ1-6; d_call: TRBD1; clone_size: .; v_call: TRBV4-3; cdr3_aa: CASSPTGLGYNSPLHF; cdr3_nt: TGCGCCAGCAGCCCGACAGGGCTCGGCTATAATTCACCCCTCCACTTT
cdr3_length: 15; j_call: TRBJ2-5; d_call: .; clone_size: .; v_call: TRBV19; cdr3_aa: CASNTRGGLTKTQYF; cdr3_nt: TGTGCCAGTAACACTCGAGGGGGGCTGACGAAGACCCAGTACTTC
cdr3_length: 13; j_call: TRBJ1-2; d_call: .; clone_size: .; v_call: TRBV2; cdr3_aa: CASSHPRSRGYTF; cdr3_nt: TGTGCCAGCAGCCACCCCCGCAGTCGTGGCTACACCTTC
cdr3_length: 15; j_call: TRBJ1-5; d_call: .; clone_size: once; v_call: TRBV7-2; cdr3_aa: CASSLWGAGNQPQHF; cdr3_nt: TGTGCCAGCAGCTTATGGGGGGCTGGCAATCAGCCCCAGCATTTT
cdr3_length: 15; j_call: TRBJ2-1; d_call: .; clone_size: .; v_call: TRBV10-1; cdr3_aa: CASSDPSTGHGEQFF; cdr3_nt: TGCGCCAGCAGTGACCCGTCCACAGGGCATGGTGAGCAGTTCTTC
cdr3_length: 15; j_call: TRBJ1-5; d_call: .; clone_size: .; v_call: TRBV27; cdr3_aa: CASSFDRPSNQPQHF; cdr3_nt: TGTGCCAGCAGTTTCGACAGACCTAGCAATCAGCCCCAGCATTTT
cdr3_length: 15; j_call: TRBJ1-2; d_call: .; clone_size: .; v_call: TRBV7-2; cdr3_aa: CASSAGLGTNYGYTF; cdr3_nt: TGTGCCAGCAGCGCCGGCCTCGGCACAAACTATGGCTACACCTTC
cdr3_length: 13; j_call: TRBJ2-2; d_call: .; clone_size: .; v_call: TRBV30; cdr3_aa: CAWRGTNTGELFF; cdr3_nt: TGTGCCTGGAGGGGGACAAACACCGGGGAGCTGTTTTTT
cdr3_length: 14; j_call: TRBJ2-6; d_call: .; clone_size: .; v_call: TRBV5-1; cdr3_aa: CASSFISGANVLTF; cdr3_nt: TGCGCCAGCAGCTTCATTTCTGGGGCCAACGTCCTGACTTTC
cdr3_length: 13; j_call: TRBJ2-7; d_call: .; clone_size: .; v_call: TRBV5-1; cdr3_aa: CASSLNLAYEQYF; cdr3_nt: TGCGCCAGCAGCTTGAACCTCGCTTACGAGCAGTACTTC
cdr3_length: 15; j_call: TRBJ2-1; d_call: TRBD2; clone_size: .; v_call: TRBV5-1; cdr3_aa: CASSPGLAGYNEQFF; cdr3_nt: TGCGCCAGCAGCCCGGGACTAGCGGGATACAATGAGCAGTTCTTC
cdr3_length: 11; j_call: TRBJ1-1; d_call: .; clone_size: .; v_call: TRBV7-9; cdr3_aa: CASSFGQWAFF; cdr3_nt: TGTGCCAGCAGCTTTGGTCAGTGGGCTTTCTTT
cdr3_length: 14; j_call: TRBJ2-7; d_call: .; clone_size: few; v_call: TRBV11-2; cdr3_aa: CASSHGTLTYEQYF; cdr3_nt: TGTGCCAGCAGCCACGGGACATTGACCTACGAGCAGTACTTC
cdr3_length: 13; j_call: TRBJ2-2; d_call: .; clone_size: .; v_call: TRBV9; cdr3_aa: CASSVQGTGELFF; cdr3_nt: TGTGCCAGCAGCGTACAAGGCACCGGGGAGCTGTTTTTT
cdr3_length: 11; j_call: TRBJ2-7; d_call: .; clone_size: .; v_call: TRBV11-1; cdr3_aa: CASSFSYEQYF; cdr3_nt: TGTGCCAGCAGCTTCAGTTACGAGCAGTACTTC
cdr3_length: 12; j_call: TRBJ1-1; d_call: .; clone_size: .; v_call: TRBV5-1; cdr3_aa: CASSWDSREAFF; cdr3_nt: TGCGCCAGCAGCTGGGATTCGAGGGAAGCTTTCTTT
cdr3_length: 14; j_call: TRBJ2-6; d_call: .; clone_size: .; v_call: TRBV5-6; cdr3_aa: CASSLTDGANVLTF; cdr3_nt: TGTGCCAGCAGCTTAACAGATGGGGCCAACGTCCTGACTTTC
cdr3_length: 13; j_call: TRBJ1-2; d_call: .; clone_size: .; v_call: TRBV6-1; cdr3_aa: CASRREGNYGYTF; cdr3_nt: TGTGCCAGCAGAAGGGAAGGGAACTATGGCTACACCTTC